This TCR beta chain stems from a study of T cell repertoires in cytomegalovirus infection. About the research overall: It can be stated that public TCR beta signatures indicated CMV infection as well as a matching HLA type. Study-level points and caveats: Dominating the ex vivo response were HLA-C-restricted CMV-specific TCR beta clonotypes.

The ends lost 4 bases at V and 4 bases at J; junction bases unmatched: 7. The CDR3 extends over 15 amino acids. Germline-derived CDR1 and CDR2 are SGHNT and YYREEE (reference sequence). Worth noting for this clonotype: Antigen unknown.

A single record per CDR3 protein comes from TCRdb applying MiXCR to the reads. The profile shows 550,000 to 850,000 distinct CDR3 sequences, about 30% of them singletons. The sample in question was cultured PBMCs, obtained from culture after CMV antigen stimulation. The chain is built from TRBV5-4 and TRBJ2-3; 9 bases are shared with TRBD2. The sequence was collected from a human donor in good health (CMV status not recorded). Some clones in this sample may be carry-over from other donors' samples. CDR3 sequence reads: CASSPASGTSDTQYF. The DNA of the CDR3 is TGTGCCAGCAGCCCCGCTAGCGGGACCTCAGATACGCAGTATTTT. Full variable domain (outside the CDR3, taken from reference TRBV5-4 and TRBJ2-3): ETGVTQSPTHLIKTRGQQVTLRCSSQSGHNTVSWYQQALGQGPQFIFQYYREEENGRGNFPPRFSGLQFPNYSSELNVNALELDDSALYLCASSPASGTSDTQYFGPGTRLTVL.